Below are 3 T cell receptor beta chains sequenced from a single sample in a study of regulatory dendritic cells for organ transplantation. CFSE-labeled sorted T cells met regulatory or mature dendritic cells for roughly 5 days. Repertoires were generated with immunoSEQ multiplex PCR, while TCRdb's copy carries only in-frame clones and drops some. The data contain about 12,000 clones, 74% of them singletons. The antigens for these receptors are not known. Sequencing input: naive CD4+ T cells from blood cultured with regulatory dendritic cells. Subset noted: CD45RA+ naive T cells. These receptors were obtained from a human donor in good health.

The table lists this clone with a few counts. This chain uses TRBV6-6 with TRBJ2-7, with 11 bases identical to TRBD2. The CDR3 is made up of 14 amino acids. The germline gives CDR1 MNHNY, CDR2 SVGAGI (reference sequence). Germline trimming cut 6 bases from V and 0 bases from J; bases unmatched to any gene: 1. The CDR3 sequence is CASRLAGGSYEQYF. The CDR3 DNA reads as TGTGCCAGCAGGCTAGCGGGGGGCTCCTACGAGCAGTACTTC.

This clone has a single count. The V and J genes are TRBV5-4 and TRBJ1-6; D remains ambiguous. CDR3 length: 14 residues. Germline CDR1 SGHNT, CDR2 YYREEE (reference sequence). V was cut by 0 bases and J by 10 bases, with 11 bases left in between. The CDR3 is CASSLEDTRSPLHF. CDR3 DNA sequence: TGTGCCAGCAGCTTGGAAGACACACGGTCACCCCTCCACTTT.

This clone was seen a handful of times. The genes are TRBV18 and TRBJ1-4; tentatively, D is TRBD1 (5 bases). Trimming cost V 3 bases and J 6 bases, with 8 bases left between them. CDR1 and CDR2 from the germline V gene are KGHSH and LQKENI. This CDR3 is 13 amino acids long. In DNA form, the CDR3 reads TGTGCCAGCTCACCCGGACAACATGAAAAACTGTTTTTT. This encodes CASSPGQHEKLFF.